The clone carrying this TCR beta chain showed up just once. The antigen is not known. Sequenced by immunoSEQ multiplex PCR; TCRdb stores in-frame clones only, minus some. The profile covers around 180,000 clones, with roughly nine tenths appearing a single time and 6.9% taken by the ten largest. The sample originates from a study of T cell responses to AZD1222 COVID-19 vaccine. Trimming cost V 1 base and J 3 bases, with 7 bases left between them. The CDR3 runs to 13 residues. CDR1 is LGHNA and CDR2 is YSLEER in the germline V gene. Whole-study results and caveats: CD4 TCRs linked to vaccination spanned spike, dominating at 160-218 and 743-854. Regions left unmutated in variants are reportedly the target of nearly half of spike-specific TCRs. Once two AZD1222 doses were given, Spike-specific TCR breadth and depth went up. There were mostly white British donors and more females than males, and clonal diversity was possibly underestimated.

This sample comprised peripheral blood, obtained on day 0 of AZD1222 vaccination. The chain joins TRBV4-3 to TRBJ2-7; D is unresolved. The sequence derives from an adult in good health. In DNA, the CDR3 is TGCGCCAGCAGCCAAGCAGAGTTCTACGAGCAGTACTTC. Amino acid sequence: CASSQAEFYEQYF.